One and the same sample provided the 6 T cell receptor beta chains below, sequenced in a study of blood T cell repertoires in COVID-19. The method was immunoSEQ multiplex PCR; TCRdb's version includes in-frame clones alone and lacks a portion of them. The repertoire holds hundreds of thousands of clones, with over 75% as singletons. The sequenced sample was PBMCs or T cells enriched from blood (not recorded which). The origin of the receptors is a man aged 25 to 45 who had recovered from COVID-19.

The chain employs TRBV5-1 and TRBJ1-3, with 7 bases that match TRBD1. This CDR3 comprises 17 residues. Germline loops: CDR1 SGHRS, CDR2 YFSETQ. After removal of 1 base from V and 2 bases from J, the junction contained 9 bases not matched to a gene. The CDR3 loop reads CASSLTRDRAPGNTIYF. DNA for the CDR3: TGCGCCAGCAGCTTGACCCGAGACAGGGCGCCTGGAAACACCATATATTTT.

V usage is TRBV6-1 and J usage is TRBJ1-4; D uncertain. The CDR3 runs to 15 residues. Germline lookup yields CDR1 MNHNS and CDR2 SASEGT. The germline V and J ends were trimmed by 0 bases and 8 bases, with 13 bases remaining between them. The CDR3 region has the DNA TGTGCCAGCAGTGAAGCAGGAGATCGCTGGGAAAAACTGTTTTTT. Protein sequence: CASSEAGDRWEKLFF.

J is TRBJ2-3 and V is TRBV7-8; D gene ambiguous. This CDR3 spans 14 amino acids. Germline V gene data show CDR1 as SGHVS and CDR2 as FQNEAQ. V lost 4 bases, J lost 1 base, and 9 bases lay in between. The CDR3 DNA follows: TGTGCCAGCAGCTCTATATCGGGCACAGATACGCAGTATTTT. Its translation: CASSSISGTDTQYF.

Here the CDR3 reads CASSGQTNYGYTF. In DNA form, the CDR3 reads TGTGCCAGCAGTGGACAGACTAACTATGGCTACACCTTC. The J gene is TRBJ1-2, the V gene TRBV2, with D possibly being TRBD1 (5 bases). The CDR3 runs 13 residues. Trimming took off 4 bases at V and 0 bases at J, with 6 bases between the two ends. Germline assignment: CDR1 SNHLY and CDR2 FYNNEI.

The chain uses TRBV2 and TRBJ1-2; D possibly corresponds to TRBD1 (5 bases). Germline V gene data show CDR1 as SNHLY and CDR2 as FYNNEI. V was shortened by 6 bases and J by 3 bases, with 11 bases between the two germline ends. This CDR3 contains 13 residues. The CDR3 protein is CASRTDSDYGYTF. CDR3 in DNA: TGTGCCAGCAGGACCGACAGCGACTATGGCTACACCTTC.

DNA for the CDR3: TGCGCCAGCAGCCATGGGGGGGCCGGGGAGCTGTTTTTT. It translates to CASSHGGAGELFF. V and J are TRBV4-1 and TRBJ2-2; 7 positions match TRBD2. This CDR3 contains 13 residues. Trimming cost V 3 bases and J 6 bases; bases outside gene matches: 1. Germline V gene sequence: CDR1 MGHRA, CDR2 YSYEKL.